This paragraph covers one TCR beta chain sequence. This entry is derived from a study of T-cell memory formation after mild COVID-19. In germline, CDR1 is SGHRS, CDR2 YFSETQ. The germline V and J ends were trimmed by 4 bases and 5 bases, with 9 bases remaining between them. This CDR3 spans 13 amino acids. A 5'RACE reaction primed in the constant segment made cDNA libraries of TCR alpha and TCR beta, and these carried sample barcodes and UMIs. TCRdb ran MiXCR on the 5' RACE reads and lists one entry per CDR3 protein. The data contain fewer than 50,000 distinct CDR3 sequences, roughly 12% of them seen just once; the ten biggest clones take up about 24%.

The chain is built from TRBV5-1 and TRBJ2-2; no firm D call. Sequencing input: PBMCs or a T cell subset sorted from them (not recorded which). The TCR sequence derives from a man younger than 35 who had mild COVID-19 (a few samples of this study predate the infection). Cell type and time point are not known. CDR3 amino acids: CASSDAQTGELFF. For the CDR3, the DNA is TGCGCCAGCAGCGACGCGCAGACCGGGGAGCTGTTTTTT. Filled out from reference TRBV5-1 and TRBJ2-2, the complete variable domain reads KAGVTQTPRYLIKTRGQQVTLSCSPISGHRSVSWYQQTPGQGLQFLFEYFSETQRNKGNFPGRFSGRQFSNSRSEMNVSTLELGDSALYLCASSDAQTGELFFGEGSRLTVL.